What follows are 23 T cell receptor beta chains derived from one specimen sequenced in a study of T cells in localized non-small cell lung cancer. Using immunoSEQ multiplex PCR, the repertoire was profiled, and TCRdb retains in-frame clones only, with some absent. Among around 78,000 clones, approximately 80% were seen once, and the ten largest hold 7.5% to 10%. The specimen comprised peripheral blood, sampled before any cancer treatment. The receptors stem from a female donor at least 60 years old with stage I lung adenocarcinoma.

CDR3 DNA sequence: TGTGCCAGCAGCTTAGTGGCCGTCGTCAACACAGATACGCAGTATTTT. It yields the protein CASSLVAVVNTDTQYF. The J gene is TRBJ2-3, the V gene TRBV11-2, with no clear D. This CDR3 has 16 residues. The V gene lost 1 base and the J gene lost 2 bases, with 13 bases spanning the gap. Germline V gene sequence: CDR1 SGHAT, CDR2 FQNNGV.

CDR3 region: CASSKEENSNQPQHF. The CDR3 DNA is TGTGCCAGCAGCAAAGAAGAAAATTCCAATCAGCCCCAGCATTTT. The chain carries TRBV21-1 and TRBJ1-5. TRBV21-1 is shown as a pseudogene. This CDR3 is 15 amino acids long.

This chain links TRBV5-8 with TRBJ1-5; D is possibly TRBD1 (6 bases). Deletions cut 3 bases from V and 9 bases from J, with 19 bases between. The V gene's germline CDR1 is SGHTS and CDR2 YDEGEE. CDR3 length: 15 residues. This CDR3 is CASSSGTTLEGPQHF. The CDR3 DNA reads as TGTGCCAGCAGCTCCGGGACAACCCTAGAGGGGCCCCAGCATTTT.

This clone was observed once. The chain joins TRBV10-3 to TRBJ2-1, with 7 positions matching TRBD2. The V gene's germline CDR1 is ENHRY and CDR2 SYGVKD. There are 13 residues in the CDR3. V shed 6 bases and J 8 bases; nucleotides not matched to a gene: 7. The CDR3 sequence is CAIREGLPDEQFF. The CDR3 nucleotides read TGTGCCATCAGGGAGGGACTACCAGATGAGCAGTTCTTC.

The J gene is TRBJ2-1, the V gene TRBV20-1; no clear D. The CDR3 extends over 11 amino acids. Trimming removed 3 bases from V and 10 bases from J, with 10 bases in between. Germline V gene lookup returns CDR1 DFQATT and CDR2 SNEGSKA (reference sequence). CDR3 protein: CSASKAWEQFF. Written as DNA, the CDR3 is TGCAGTGCTAGCAAGGCGTGGGAGCAGTTCTTC.

The V and J genes are TRBV18 and TRBJ1-1, with D perhaps TRBD1 (6 bases). The germline V gene encodes CDR1 KGHSH and CDR2 LQKENI. The CDR3 spans 15 residues. V was pared by 5 bases and J by 1 base, with 14 bases between. The CDR3 here is CASSIPGHKNTEAFF. The CDR3 nucleotides are TGTGCCAGCTCAATACCGGGACACAAGAACACTGAAGCTTTCTTT.

The rearrangement links TRBV5-4 to TRBJ1-4; D is ambiguous. Trimming took 4 bases from V and 8 from J, leaving 9 bases between them. CDR1 is SGHNT and CDR2 is YYREEE in the germline V gene (reference sequence). The CDR3 consists of 12 residues. The CDR3 sequence: CASSKEEEKLFF. As DNA, the CDR3 is TGTGCCAGCAGCAAGGAAGAAGAAAAACTGTTTTTT.

The V gene is TRBV10-3, the J gene TRBJ2-7; 11 bases line up with TRBD2. The CDR3 extends over 14 amino acids. The germline V gene has CDR1 ENHRY and CDR2 SYGVKD. With 7 bases clipped from V and 2 bases from J, the junction kept 4 bases outside the gene matches. The CDR3 loop is CAIKGTSGPYEQYF. CDR3 coding DNA: TGTGCCATCAAAGGGACTAGCGGACCCTACGAGCAGTACTTC.

J is TRBJ1-2 and V is TRBV28, with 9 bases identical to TRBD1. V lost 5 bases to trimming and J lost 2 bases; unmatched junction nucleotides: 6. CDR1 MDHEN and CDR2 SYDVKM come from the germline V gene. The CDR3 length is 15 residues. CDR3 sequence: CASSRTGVINYGYTF. The CDR3 bases are TGTGCCAGCAGTCGGACAGGGGTGATAAACTATGGCTACACCTTC.

The J gene is TRBJ1-3, the V gene TRBV19; D not certain. Germline-derived CDR1 and CDR2 are LNHDA and SQIVND (reference sequence). The CDR3 spans 15 residues. Trimming removed 5 bases at V and 0 bases at J, with 11 bases between. Here the CDR3 reads CASSLSASSGNTIYF. Here the CDR3 DNA reads TGTGCCAGTAGTTTGTCAGCGAGCTCTGGAAACACCATATATTTT.

The chain has TRBV7-3 and TRBJ1-6; D is unresolved. Trimming took 7 bases from V and 0 from J, leaving 10 bases between them. This CDR3 contains 15 residues. Germline CDR1 and CDR2: SGHTA and FQGTGA. In DNA form, the CDR3 reads TGTGCCAGCATCATCCGAGGCTCCTATAATTCACCCCTCCACTTT. Translating it yields CASIIRGSYNSPLHF.

The J gene is TRBJ1-3, the V gene TRBV30; 8 nucleotides agree with TRBD1. The germline V gene encodes CDR1 GTSNPN and CDR2 SVGIG (reference sequence). The CDR3 contains 14 residues. V dropped 3 bases and J dropped 4; count of bases not matched to a gene: 5. For the CDR3, the DNA is TGTGCCTGGAGCCCGACAGGGGTCGGAAACACCATATATTTT. The encoded protein is CAWSPTGVGNTIYF.

The chain uses TRBV7-2 and TRBJ1-1; 8 nucleotides line up with TRBD1. The junction had 8 bases not matched to a gene; V was cut back by 2 bases and J by 0 bases. Germline V gives CDR1 SGHTA, CDR2 FQGNSA. This CDR3 has 17 residues. CDR3 bases: TGTGCCAGCAGCTTAATCAGCGGACAGGGAATGAACACTGAAGCTTTCTTT. Translation gives CASSLISGQGMNTEAFF.

A note on this clone: Germline is not matched at one junction end, which may reflect a read error. The chain combines TRBV29-1 with TRBJ2-2, with 8 positions matching TRBD1. CDR1 is SQVTM and CDR2 is ANQGSEA in the germline V gene. This CDR3 is built from 14 residues. The CDR3 is CSVADRAKTGELFF. DNA of the CDR3: TGCAGCGTGGCGGACAGGGCGAAGACCGGGGAGCTGTTTTTT.

The chain links TRBV6-5 to TRBJ2-5; D not certain. Deletions cut 6 bases from V and 2 bases from J, with 7 bases between. This CDR3 is built from 12 residues. Germline CDR1 MNHEY, CDR2 SVGAGI. Here the CDR3 DNA reads TGTGCCAGCAGGAACCCTCAAGAGACCCAGTACTTC. This translates into CASRNPQETQYF.

This clone has a single count. This chain uses TRBV21-1 with TRBJ2-7; TRBD2, the table's D call, was not compared with the DNA. TRBV21-1 constitutes a pseudogene. The CDR3 loop spans 12 amino acids. CDR3 loop: CASSLRTAPEYF. The CDR3 DNA reads as TGTGCCAGCAGCCTCCGGACTGCCCCGGAGTACTTC.

This clone is judged medium-sized. V is TRBV27 and J is TRBJ2-7, with D hard to call. The CDR3 length is 13 residues. Germline CDR1 MNHEY, CDR2 SMNVEV (reference sequence). The V and J ends lost 0 bases and 4 bases respectively, with 7 bases between them. The CDR3 here is CASSLSPRYEQYF. The CDR3 DNA follows: TGTGCCAGCAGTTTATCTCCCAGGTACGAGCAGTACTTC.

The chain is built from TRBV6-5 and TRBJ1-1; D unclear. Trimming took 7 bases from V and 3 from J, leaving 12 bases between them. Germline loops: CDR1 MNHEY, CDR2 SVGAGI. The CDR3 totals 13 residues. The CDR3 sequence: CASKLGTYTEAFF. CDR3 DNA: TGTGCCAGCAAACTCGGTACCTACACTGAAGCTTTCTTT.

This sequence joins TRBV30 and TRBJ2-3; D uncertain. The CDR3 loop spans 13 amino acids. Looked up from germline, CDR1 is GTSNPN and CDR2 is SVGIG (reference sequence). Trimming took off 2 bases at V and 1 base at J, with 7 bases between the two ends. CDR3 region: CAWSPLRTDTQYF. CDR3 coding DNA: TGTGCCTGGAGTCCACTCCGCACAGATACGCAGTATTTT.

V is TRBV11-1 and J is TRBJ1-3, with D uncertain. V lost 3 bases and J 0 bases, leaving 9 bases between the germline ends. The length of the CDR3 is 15 residues. CDR1 SGHAT and CDR2 FQDESV come from the germline V gene (reference sequence). This CDR3 reads CASSFYRYSGNTIYF. The CDR3 DNA sequence: TGTGCCAGCAGCTTTTATCGGTACTCTGGAAACACCATATATTTT.

This clone occurred once. The J gene is TRBJ2-1, the V gene TRBV4-1; tentative D call: TRBD2 (7 bases). Germline CDR1 is MGHRA and CDR2 is YSYEKL. The CDR3 loop spans 17 amino acids. V was pared by 0 bases and J by 9 bases, with 21 bases between. CDR3 sequence (DNA): TGCGCCAGCAGCCAAGATGGCGGGGGCGCAAGGGCGGTTGAGCAGTTCTTC. Residues: CASSQDGGGARAVEQFF.

This clone has only one observation. This chain uses TRBV11-2 with TRBJ2-7; 9 nucleotides agree with TRBD1. The germline CDR1 and CDR2 sequences are SGHAT and FQNNGV. This CDR3 is 17 amino acids long. Trimming cost V 0 bases and J 5 bases; bases outside gene matches: 11. CDR3 in amino acids: CASSLDGDRANWDEQYF. The CDR3 coding sequence is TGTGCCAGCAGCTTAGATGGGGACAGGGCAAATTGGGACGAGCAGTACTTC. The full variable domain, rest sourced from reference TRBV11-2 and TRBJ2-7, is EAGVAQSPRYKIIEKRQSVAFWCNPISGHATLYWYQQILGQGPKLLIQFQNNGVVDDSQLPKDRFSAERLKGVDSTLKIQPAKLEDSAVYLCASSLDGDRANWDEQYFGPGTRLTVT.

The CDR3 sequence: CASSLEGGATDTQYF. The CDR3 DNA sequence: TGTGCCAGCAGCTTAGAGGGAGGGGCCACAGATACGCAGTATTTT. V usage is TRBV7-3 and J usage is TRBJ2-3; 7 bases align to TRBD2. The junction had 4 bases not matched to a gene; V was cut back by 2 bases and J by 2 bases. The CDR3 sequence is 15 residues long. Germline loops: CDR1 SGHTA, CDR2 FQGTGA.